Each of the 26 T cell receptor beta chains below was sequenced from the same sample in a study of T cells after yellow fever vaccination. TCRdb processed the 5' RACE reads anew with MiXCR; each CDR3 protein has one entry. The sample contains under 400,000 distinct CDR3 sequences, around a tenth of which appear only once. The sample in question was PBMCs, obtained on the day of the first yellow fever vaccination. These receptors were collected from a man between 18 and 29 years old who received the YFV17D yellow fever vaccine.

Many counts were recorded for this clonotype. The gene calls are TRBV7-2 and TRBJ1-1, with D perhaps TRBD1 (5 bases). From germline, CDR1 is SGHTA and CDR2 FQGNSA. The CDR3 length is 16 residues. V shed 5 bases and J shed 4 bases, with 20 bases lying between them. The CDR3 loop reads CASSPPDTPKRTEAFF. CDR3 DNA sequence: TGTGCCAGCAGCCCGCCGGACACCCCAAAACGCACTGAAGCTTTCTTT. Filled out from reference TRBV7-2 and TRBJ1-1, the complete variable domain reads GAGVSQSPSNKVTEKGKDVELRCDPISGHTALYWYRQSLGQGLEFLIYFQGNSAPDKSGLPSDRFSAERTGGSVSTLTIQRTQQEDSAVYLCASSPPDTPKRTEAFFGQGTRLTVV.

This clonotype was detected only a few times. The CDR3 is CASSLFRGARDSYNSPLHF. The CDR3 coding sequence is TGTGCCAGCAGCTTATTCCGCGGAGCTCGGGACTCCTATAATTCACCCCTCCACTTT. The V call is TRBV11-1, the J call TRBJ1-6; D is unclear. The CDR3 has 19 residues. V was trimmed by 2 bases and J by 0 bases, leaving 17 bases between them. Per the germline V gene, CDR1 is SGHAT and CDR2 is FQDESV (reference sequence).

The chain joins TRBV20-1 to TRBJ2-6; 9 positions match TRBD1. CDR1 DFQATT and CDR2 SNEGSKA come from the germline V gene (reference sequence). The junction had 3 bases not matched to a gene; V was cut back by 6 bases and J by 0 bases. The CDR3 contains 15 residues. The CDR3 loop is CSAGTGNSGANVLTF. The CDR3 DNA reads TGCAGTGCCGGGACAGGGAACTCTGGGGCCAACGTCCTGACTTTC.

The V and J genes are TRBV3-1 and TRBJ2-5, with 12 bases aligning to TRBD2. Germline assignment: CDR1 LGHDT and CDR2 YNNKEL (reference sequence). CDR3 length: 16 amino acids. V shed 4 bases and J 5 bases; nucleotides not matched to a gene: 8. CDR3 DNA sequence: TGTGCCAGCAGCCGTCCGAGGACTAGCGGGGAGGAGACCCAGTACTTC. It yields the protein CASSRPRTSGEETQYF.

For the CDR3, the DNA is TGTGCCACCACTTCGGAGGGGAACCAAGAGACCCAGTACTTC. Its translation is CATTSEGNQETQYF. The V call is TRBV6-2 or TRBV6-3, the J call TRBJ2-5; D may be TRBD2 (6 bases). Germline-derived CDR1 and CDR2 are MNHEY and SVGEGT. V lost 10 bases to trimming and J lost 0 bases, with 15 bases between them. This CDR3 is 14 amino acids long.

The rearrangement joins TRBV5-4 to TRBJ2-3; D tentatively reads TRBD1 or TRBD2 (6 bases each). The length of the CDR3 is 14 residues. Germline assignment: CDR1 SGHNT and CDR2 YYREEE (reference sequence). Trimming pared 4 bases from V and 8 bases from J, leaving 17 bases between. The CDR3 spells CASSLYSGGGTQYF. CDR3 in DNA: TGTGCCAGCAGCCTATACTCCGGAGGGGGTACGCAGTATTTT.

The chain is built from TRBV25-1 and TRBJ1-3, with D hard to call. Germline-derived CDR1 and CDR2 are MGHDK and SYGVNS. The ends were cut back, 3 bases at V and 0 bases at J, with 9 bases in the middle. This CDR3 comprises 15 residues. DNA for the CDR3: TGTGCCAGCAGTGATAGTGGCGACTCTGGAAACACCATATATTTT. Protein product: CASSDSGDSGNTIYF.

V is TRBV9 and J is TRBJ1-4; 7 bases match TRBD1. V trimming: 4 bases; J trimming: 4 bases; junction bases outside the gene matches: 7. CDR1 SGDLS and CDR2 YYNGEE come from the germline V gene. This CDR3 has 15 residues. The chain's CDR3 is CASSPRGRDNEKLFF. CDR3 sequence (DNA): TGTGCCAGCAGCCCCAGGGGGAGGGATAATGAAAAACTGTTTTTT.

The chain links TRBV19 to TRBJ2-5, with TRBD1 matching 8 bases. V shed 6 bases and J 5 bases; nucleotides not matched to a gene: 14. Germline V gene sequence: CDR1 LNHDA, CDR2 SQIVND (reference sequence). CDR3 length: 16 residues. Here the CDR3 reads CASSPGPGGLRETQYF. The CDR3 DNA follows: TGTGCCAGTAGCCCCGGCCCAGGGGGCCTTCGGGAGACCCAGTACTTC.

In its sample, this clonotype was seen a few times. V usage is TRBV7-9 and J usage is TRBJ1-1; D is perhaps TRBD1 (5 bases). Germline lookup yields CDR1 SEHNR and CDR2 FQNEAQ (reference sequence). The CDR3 totals 13 residues. With 5 bases removed from V and 7 bases from J, the gap between germline ends came to 14 bases. CDR3 DNA sequence: TGTGCCAGCAGCCCTTGGGACCGTGATGAAGCTTTCTTT. Amino acids: CASSPWDRDEAFF.

This clonotype showed up just a few times. The rearrangement links TRBV6-6 to TRBJ2-1; 7 nucleotides match TRBD1. CDR3 size: 13 residues. V gave up 6 bases and J gave up 7 bases; unmatched junction bases: 6. Germline lookup yields CDR1 MNHNY and CDR2 SVGAGI (reference sequence). CDR3 region: CASSPDRANEQFF. CDR3 sequence (DNA): TGTGCCAGCAGCCCCGACAGGGCTAATGAGCAGTTCTTC.

The rearrangement uses TRBV19 and TRBJ2-2; D may be TRBD2 (5 bases). Trimming removed 7 bases at V and 7 bases at J, with 16 bases between. Per germline, CDR1 LNHDA and CDR2 SQIVND (reference sequence). This CDR3 contains 14 residues. In nucleotides, the CDR3 is TGTGCCAGTACCCGGGGTTGGGCTGGCGGGGAGCTGTTTTTT. It yields the protein CASTRGWAGGELFF.

The rearrangement joins TRBV6-1 to TRBJ1-1; unclear D gene. V lost 6 bases to trimming and J lost 1 base, with 18 bases between them. The germline V gene encodes CDR1 MNHNS and CDR2 SASEGT. This CDR3 region has 16 residues. CDR3 sequence: CASSRPFVGRNTEAFF. The DNA for the CDR3 is TGTGCCAGCAGCCGACCCTTTGTGGGGAGGAACACTGAAGCTTTCTTT.

The genes are TRBV5-1 and TRBJ2-3, with 9 positions matching TRBD2. The CDR3 consists of 16 residues. Per the germline V gene, CDR1 is SGHRS and CDR2 is YFSETQ. V lost 2 bases to trimming and J lost 2 bases; unmatched junction nucleotides: 6. In nucleotides, the CDR3 is TGCGCCAGCAGCTTCCAGACTAGCGGCGTCACAGATACGCAGTATTTT. This encodes CASSFQTSGVTDTQYF.

This clonotype was detected only a few times. The chain employs TRBV29-1 and TRBJ2-1; D ambiguous. V gave up 4 bases and J gave up 1 base, with 8 bases separating them. There are 13 residues in the CDR3. CDR1 is SQVTM, CDR2 ANQGSEA, per germline. The CDR3 here is CSVADSSYNEQFF. The CDR3 DNA sequence: TGCAGCGTTGCTGACTCGTCCTACAATGAGCAGTTCTTC.

In this sample, this clonotype turned up many times. The rearrangement links TRBV12-3 or TRBV12-4 to TRBJ2-3; no firm D call. The germline V and J ends were trimmed by 7 bases and 0 bases, with 14 bases remaining between them. The CDR3 is 15 residues long. CDR3 in DNA: TGTGCCAGCAAACCCATGCTGACAAGCACAGATACGCAGTATTTT. This translates into CASKPMLTSTDTQYF.

In DNA, the CDR3 is TGTGCCAGCAGTGAACGACTTGATACGCAGTATTTT. It encodes CASSERLDTQYF. The chain is built from TRBV25-1 and TRBJ2-3; D ambiguous. Trimming removed 2 bases at V and 6 bases at J, with 6 bases between. This CDR3 comprises 12 residues. Germline lookup yields CDR1 MGHDK and CDR2 SYGVNS. Complete variable domain (other parts from reference TRBV25-1 and TRBJ2-3): EADIYQTPRYLVIGTGKKITLECSQTMGHDKMYWYQQDPGMELHLIHYSYGVNSTEKGDLSSESTVSRIRTEHFPLTLESARPSHTSQYLCASSERLDTQYFGPGTRLTVL.

This clonotype occurred a few times. This chain uses TRBV7-9 with TRBJ1-1, with D uncertain. V was trimmed by 2 bases and J by 5 bases, leaving 12 bases between them. Germline V CDR1 and CDR2: SEHNR, FQNEAQ (reference sequence). This CDR3 comprises 14 residues. The CDR3 reads CASSLRVGITEAFF. The CDR3 region has the DNA TGTGCCAGCAGCTTACGGGTAGGGATAACTGAAGCTTTCTTT.

This clonotype showed up just a few times. V gene TRBV14 combines with J gene TRBJ2-5; D possibly corresponds to TRBD1 (6 bases). Looked up from germline, CDR1 is SGHDN and CDR2 is FVKESK. The CDR3 spans 15 residues. With 3 bases removed from V and 5 bases from J, the gap between germline ends came to 16 bases. The CDR3 here is CASSQADRIPETQYF. Here the CDR3 DNA reads TGTGCCAGCAGCCAGGCCGACAGGATCCCGGAGACCCAGTACTTC.

The rearrangement uses TRBV5-1 and TRBJ2-7; the D gene could be TRBD1 or TRBD2 (5 bases each). CDR3 length: 12 amino acids. V lost 1 base to trimming and J lost 5 bases, with 7 bases between them. Germline V gene sequence: CDR1 SGHRS, CDR2 YFSETQ. This CDR3 is CASSLMGDEQYV. CDR3 bases: TGCGCCAGCAGCTTGATGGGGGACGAGCAGTACGTC.

This chain connects TRBV5-1 to TRBJ1-4; 10 bases align to TRBD1. V shed 3 bases and J 3 bases; nucleotides not matched to a gene: 8. From germline, CDR1 is SGHRS and CDR2 YFSETQ. The CDR3 contains 17 residues. The CDR3: CASSSGTGATSNEKLFF. For the CDR3, the DNA is TGCGCCAGCAGCTCAGGGACAGGGGCGACTTCTAATGAAAAACTGTTTTTT.

This clonotype was observed many times. The germline gene is not matched at one end of the junction; a read error may be the cause. The chain carries TRBV5-4 and TRBJ2-7; either TRBD1 or TRBD2 may fit D (7 bases each). The CDR3 sequence is 11 residues long. The germline gives CDR1 SGHNT, CDR2 YYREEE (reference sequence). CDR3 region: CASSEAGQNLF. The CDR3 nucleotides are TGTGCCAGCAGCGAAGCGGGACAGAACCTTTTC.

The chain is built from TRBV7-6 and TRBJ2-1; 7 bases line up with TRBD1. Germline assignment: CDR1 SGHVS and CDR2 FNYEAQ. CDR3 length: 19 residues. V dropped 2 bases and J dropped 0; count of bases not matched to a gene: 13. CDR3 DNA sequence: TGTGCCAGCAGCTTAAGGGGCCTGGGACAGACCAGCTCCTACAATGAGCAGTTCTTC. The encoded protein is CASSLRGLGQTSSYNEQFF.

In its sample, this clonotype was seen many times. V gene TRBV5-1 combines with J gene TRBJ2-2; D might be TRBD1 (6 bases). From germline, CDR1 is SGHRS and CDR2 YFSETQ. V was pared by 0 bases and J by 2 bases, with 8 bases between. The CDR3 is made up of 15 amino acids. This CDR3 is CASSLAGANTGELFF. The CDR3 nucleotides are TGCGCCAGCAGCTTGGCAGGGGCAAACACCGGGGAGCTGTTTTTT. Filled out from reference TRBV5-1 and TRBJ2-2, the complete variable domain reads KAGVTQTPRYLIKTRGQQVTLSCSPISGHRSVSWYQQTPGQGLQFLFEYFSETQRNKGNFPGRFSGRQFSNSRSEMNVSTLELGDSALYLCASSLAGANTGELFFGEGSRLTVL.

This chain connects TRBV7-2 to TRBJ1-2; maybe TRBD1 (6 bases). CDR1 SGHTA and CDR2 FQGNSA come from the germline V gene. This CDR3 region has 16 residues. V was trimmed by 2 bases and J by 5 bases, leaving 18 bases between them. The CDR3 loop is CASSLSGAQPEYGYTF. Here the CDR3 DNA reads TGTGCCAGCAGCTTATCAGGGGCCCAACCCGAATATGGCTACACCTTC.

The chain has TRBV10-3 and TRBJ2-1; D is ambiguous. The CDR3 is 12 residues long. Trimming took 6 bases from V and 9 from J, leaving 12 bases between them. Germline V CDR1 and CDR2: ENHRY, SYGVKD. The CDR3 is CAIRGGGIEQFF. The CDR3 DNA reads as TGTGCCATCAGGGGCGGTGGAATTGAGCAGTTCTTC.